The source of this TCR beta chain is a study of post-analysis software for immune sequencing data (dated by TCRdb to between 2014 and 2017). About the investigation overall: Recorded disease courses included relapsing-remitting, secondary progressive and progressive-relapsing multiple sclerosis, with some patients lacking subtype annotation. The multiple sclerosis patient repertoires were compared with under 13 previously published healthy control repertoires from donors aged roughly 6 to 25 years. A subset of samples was prepared in parallel using single-end sample barcoding, then pooled and co-amplified after Illumina adapter ligation.

Summary of the overall study and its limitations: The control group was slightly older than the multiple sclerosis patient group. Strong co-clustering of samples prepared in the same batch was shown by direct clustering with F measure, prompting a batch-effect correction. Significantly lower normalized Chao1 diversity was found in multiple sclerosis patients than in controls, suggesting substantial peripheral T-cell clonal expansion.

This clonotype was seen more than once but under ten times. The antigen it recognizes is unknown. Base qualities were left out, and no much larger clone turns up one base away. To demonstrate the VDJtools post-analysis software, TCR beta repertoires were profiled from the peripheral blood of roughly 14 young patients with multiple sclerosis. The patients with multiple sclerosis were children and adolescents between about 6 and 17 years of age. The method was PCR. The run used an Illumina HiSeq 2500. Unique molecular identifiers were incorporated into TCR beta cDNA libraries to reduce PCR and sequencing biases. Roughly 0.5 million cDNA molecules were obtained per 1 to 10 million input T cells, so each molecule approximated one T cell. The patient libraries were prepared and sequenced with the same protocol used for the earlier healthy control dataset. Samples belonging to the same batch were prepared together, multiplexed and sequenced on a shared HiSeq lane. Processing in the source paper ran as follows. Raw barcoded reads were processed with MIGEC, discarding single-read molecular identifier groups before consensus assembly and CDR3 extraction. VDJtools was used for post-analysis of the clonotype tables, and diversity was normalized by down-sampling every dataset to the size of the smallest sample. Repertoire overlap clustering matched CDR3 amino acid but not nucleotide sequences to correct batch-related cross-sample contamination. TCRdb applied fastp at Q25 and MiXCR to the public reads, then kept only in-frame beta chains. Each record represents a unique CDR3 protein, reported with the most common genes and DNA among its rows. Clone size and V and J calls follow TCRdb, not the original study. The sample table shows about 620,000 distinct CDR3 sequences, and roughly 46% are seen once. The ten largest clones represent approximately 1.7% of the sample.

This receptor was taken from a girl under 18 with multiple sclerosis. Sequenced input: blood.

The DNA sequence reads TGCGCCAGCAGCCAAGGTGGCAGGGAAGAGACCCAGTACTTC. This encodes CASSQGGREETQYF. Recombination joined TRBV4-1 with TRBJ2-5; the D gene is perhaps TRBD1, on 5 matching bases. CDR3 length: 14 amino acids, cysteine to phenylalanine. The entry retains the CDR3 DNA only, 42 bases that are in frame from base 1. The germline V gene gives CDR1 as MGHRA and CDR2 as YSYEKL. V sheds 1 base and J sheds 3 bases, leaving 9 bases between their ends.